The 20 T cell receptor beta chains given below trace back to one sample, sequenced in a study of neurological immune-mediated disorders. Using its own MiXCR run on the 5' RACE reads, TCRdb lists one record per CDR3 protein. This table holds more than 45,000 distinct CDR3 sequences, 10% found once. The source material was PBMCs. All receptors come from a woman aged 40 to 55 with HTLV-1-associated myelopathy (HAM/TSP).

The chain is built from TRBV7-6 and TRBJ2-1; the match to TRBD1 covers 8 bases. V was pared by 1 base and J by 5 bases, with 7 bases of the junction left unmatched. The CDR3 totals 16 residues. CDR1 is SGHVS and CDR2 is FNYEAQ in the germline V gene. Written as DNA, the CDR3 is TGTGCCAGCAGCTTAGAGTGGACAGGGAGGAACAATGAGCAGTTCTTC. Its translation: CASSLEWTGRNNEQFF.

This clonotype was seen at least ten times. The chain combines TRBV20-1 with TRBJ2-7, with TRBD2 matching 16 bases. The germline CDR1 and CDR2 sequences are DFQATT and SNEGSKA (reference sequence). The CDR3 contains 17 residues. V shed 5 bases and J 0 bases; nucleotides not matched to a gene: 7. As DNA, the CDR3 is TGCAGTGCTTACGGGACTAGCGGGGGGGCCTTCTCCTACGAGCAGTACTTC. Translated: CSAYGTSGGAFSYEQYF.

Concerning this clonotype itself: This may stem from a read error, because a much larger clone lies one nucleotide away. J is TRBJ2-7 and V is TRBV10-3, with TRBD1 as a possible D gene (5 bases). V lost 7 bases and J 3 bases, leaving 13 bases between the germline ends. The length of the CDR3 is 13 residues. The germline CDR1 and CDR2 sequences are ENHRY and SYGVKD. The CDR3 here is CAITGHKDYEQYF. CDR3 nucleotide sequence: TGTGCCATCACCGGACACAAGGACTACGAGCAGTACTTC.

This clonotype was counted only a few times. This chain joins TRBV10-2 and TRBJ2-2; 12 bases map to TRBD1. With 7 bases clipped from V and 4 bases from J, the junction kept 4 bases outside the gene matches. This CDR3 spans 15 amino acids. Per the germline V gene, CDR1 is WSHSY and CDR2 is SAAADI. Written as DNA, the CDR3 is TGCGCCAGCACGGGACAGGGGGCGAGCACCGGGGAGCTGTTTTTT. Translated: CASTGQGASTGELFF.

As concerns this clonotype: A much larger clone sits a single nucleotide away, making a read error possible. The V gene is TRBV2, the J gene TRBJ1-1; a weak D match, TRBD1 (5 bases). CDR3 length: 14 residues. The V gene lost 6 bases and the J gene lost 3 bases, with 14 bases spanning the gap. CDR1 is SNHLY and CDR2 is FYNNEI in the germline V gene. The CDR3 spells CASRKEGSDTEAFF. CDR3 nucleotides: TGTGCCAGCAGGAAAGAGGGGTCCGACACTGAAGCTTTCTTT.

This clonotype was counted a few times. This chain connects TRBV19 to TRBJ2-1; D ambiguous. V gave up 1 base and J gave up 6 bases, with 7 bases separating them. This CDR3 has 13 residues. In germline, CDR1 is LNHDA, CDR2 SQIVND (reference sequence). The CDR3 reads CASSIAQANEQFF. As DNA, the CDR3 is TGTGCCAGTAGTATAGCCCAGGCCAATGAGCAGTTCTTC. Together with reference TRBV19 and TRBJ2-1, the CDR3 gives the full variable domain: DGGITQSPKYLFRKEGQNVTLSCEQNLNHDAMYWYRQDPGQGLRLIYYSQIVNDFQKGDIAEGYSVSREKKESFPLTVTSAQKNPTAFYLCASSIAQANEQFFGPGTRLTVL.

This clonotype was seen ten or more times. The chain has TRBV20-1 and TRBJ2-3; D uncertain. This CDR3 comprises 12 residues. Per the germline V gene, CDR1 is DFQATT and CDR2 is SNEGSKA (reference sequence). V lost 6 bases, J lost 4 bases, and 11 bases lay in between. CDR3: CSALLVPDTQYF. In nucleotides, the CDR3 is TGCAGTGCCCTCCTCGTTCCAGATACGCAGTATTTT.

The chain carries TRBV29-1 and TRBJ1-4, with a possible D match to TRBD1 (6 bases). The V gene lost 7 bases and the J gene lost 5 bases, with 14 bases spanning the gap. The CDR3 consists of 13 residues. Per the germline V gene, CDR1 is SQVTM and CDR2 is ANQGSEA. Here the CDR3 reads CSARGGTNEKLFF. Written as DNA, the CDR3 is TGCAGCGCCAGAGGGGGTACGAATGAAAAACTGTTTTTT.

The sample holds many counts of this clonotype. This chain uses TRBV15 with TRBJ2-7; D is ambiguous. Germline V gives CDR1 LNHNV, CDR2 YYDKDF (reference sequence). V was pared by 0 bases and J by 0 bases, with 6 bases between. CDR3 length: 14 residues. The CDR3 loop is CATSRDRPSYEQYF. As DNA, the CDR3 is TGTGCCACCAGCAGAGATCGGCCCTCCTACGAGCAGTACTTC.

The chain employs TRBV20-1 and TRBJ2-7, with no clear D. CDR1 DFQATT and CDR2 SNEGSKA come from the germline V gene (reference sequence). The CDR3 is made up of 13 amino acids. The germline V and J ends were trimmed by 3 bases and 0 bases, with 9 bases remaining between them. CDR3 region: CSARTGLSYEQYF. As DNA, the CDR3 is TGCAGTGCTAGGACGGGCCTCTCCTACGAGCAGTACTTC.

This clonotype has a count of ten or more. The gene calls are TRBV7-2 and TRBJ2-5; D gene unclear. Trimming stripped 3 bases from V and 1 base from J, with 9 bases between. CDR3 size: 14 residues. Germline V gene lookup returns CDR1 SGHTA and CDR2 FQGNSA. The CDR3: CASSFRSGQETQYF. In nucleotides, the CDR3 is TGTGCCAGCAGCTTTCGGTCGGGCCAAGAGACCCAGTACTTC.

This clonotype is categorized as medium-sized. CDR3 protein: CASSQQRPDTQYF. CDR3 sequence (DNA): TGTGCCAGCAGCCAACAAAGGCCAGATACGCAGTATTTT. The J gene is TRBJ2-3, the V gene TRBV4-2; D remains ambiguous. Germline V CDR1 and CDR2: LGHNA, YNFKEQ. The ends were cut back, 2 bases at V and 4 bases at J, with 7 bases in the middle. The length of the CDR3 is 13 residues.

This clonotype was detected many times. CDR3 DNA sequence: TGCAGTGCTAGTACGGGACAGGGGGCTGGTCAGCCCCAGCATTTT. Residues: CSASTGQGAGQPQHF. The chain combines TRBV20-1 with TRBJ1-5, with 12 positions matching TRBD1. The ends lost 3 bases at V and 6 bases at J; junction bases unmatched: 6. Per the germline V gene, CDR1 is DFQATT and CDR2 is SNEGSKA (reference sequence). The CDR3 has 15 residues.

This clonotype has a count of ten or more. The chain employs TRBV5-1 and TRBJ2-3; 14 positions agree with TRBD2. CDR1 is SGHRS, CDR2 YFSETQ, per germline. The CDR3 totals 18 residues. V was pared by 1 base and J by 1 base, with 5 bases of the junction left unmatched. This chain's CDR3 is CASSLKGLAGVGTDTQYF. For the CDR3, the DNA is TGCGCCAGCAGCTTGAAGGGACTAGCGGGGGTAGGCACAGATACGCAGTATTTT.

This clonotype has ten or more counts. This rearrangement joins TRBV6-1 to TRBJ1-1; 8 bases fit TRBD1. There are 12 residues in the CDR3. Losses at the gene ends were 8 bases for V and 4 bases for J; bases not matched to a gene: 3. CDR1 and CDR2 from the germline V gene are MNHNS and SASEGT. CDR3 residues: CASQGAITEAFF. CDR3 sequence (DNA): TGTGCCAGCCAGGGGGCGATCACTGAAGCTTTCTTT.

This clonotype was counted at least ten times. This chain joins TRBV5-1 and TRBJ2-7; 8 positions match TRBD1. Trimming took 4 bases from V and 3 from J; bases not matched to a gene: 6. The CDR3 consists of 14 residues. Germline V gives CDR1 SGHRS, CDR2 YFSETQ. The CDR3 sequence: CASSVGQGGYEQYF. In DNA, the CDR3 is TGCGCCAGCAGCGTAGGACAGGGAGGCTACGAGCAGTACTTC.

This clonotype was seen repeatedly, ten times or more. V and J are TRBV20-1 and TRBJ2-3, with 9 bases lining up with TRBD1. The length of the CDR3 is 14 residues. J was trimmed by 5 bases and V by 5 bases; bases with no gene match: 8. Germline values: CDR1 DFQATT, CDR2 SNEGSKA (reference sequence). The CDR3 DNA follows: TGCAGTGCTCTCGGACAGGGGCTACGAGATACGCAGTATTTT. This codes for CSALGQGLRDTQYF.

V and J are TRBV30 and TRBJ1-3; a possible D gene is TRBD1 (5 bases). Looked up from germline, CDR1 is GTSNPN and CDR2 is SVGIG (reference sequence). V was trimmed by 4 bases and J by 5 bases, leaving 12 bases between them. This CDR3 has 13 residues. The CDR3 DNA reads as TGTGCCTGGATCCTGGCAGGGAGAAACACCATATATTTT. Its protein is CAWILAGRNTIYF.

This clonotype was recorded many times. This rearrangement joins TRBV12-3 or TRBV12-4 to TRBJ1-4; D possibly corresponds to TRBD1 (5 bases). V was clipped by 6 bases and J by 7 bases, with 15 bases between them. This CDR3 is 14 amino acids long. The CDR3 DNA follows: TGTGCCAGCAGCCGGGACTCCAGAGGTGAAAAACTGTTTTTT. Translation gives CASSRDSRGEKLFF.

This clonotype was seen repeatedly, ten times or more. CDR3 amino acids: CSARGLKTGPETQYF. CDR3 DNA: TGCAGTGCTAGAGGCCTAAAAACGGGCCCAGAGACCCAGTACTTC. This chain joins TRBV20-1 and TRBJ2-5; no definite D call. Per the germline V gene, CDR1 is DFQATT and CDR2 is SNEGSKA (reference sequence). Between the trimmed V and J ends, which lost 1 base and 4 bases, there was a span of 16 bases. The CDR3 is 15 residues long.